The 24 T cell receptor beta chains given below trace back to one sample, sequenced in a study of beta chain features in type 1 diabetes. Broader study findings: Type 1 diabetes patients showed a moderate but significant shortening of TCRB CDR3s in all four CD4+ subsets.

Their antigens are not known. Investigators reverse transcribed all isolated RNA, so they sequenced expressed TCRB transcripts. Generated by immunoSEQ multiplex PCR, the TCRdb table keeps only in-frame clones and is missing some. This sample has approximately 41,000 clones, with about 68% found just once. Sequencing was performed on Tregs from blood. These TCRs come from a young man with type 1 diabetes. Some clones in this sample may be carry-over from other donors' samples.

V and J are TRBV4-3 and TRBJ2-7; TRBD1 matches 7 bases. Germline V gene data show CDR1 as LGHNA and CDR2 as YSLEER. V lost 0 bases and J lost 3; bases outside the gene matches: 2. This CDR3 has 14 residues. CDR3 nucleotide sequence: TGCGCCAGCAGCCAAGAGCCAGGGGGCTACGAGCAGTACTTC. Protein sequence: CASSQEPGGYEQYF.

This clone was observed once. The CDR3 sequence is CASRVTANEKLFF. The CDR3 DNA reads as TGTGCCAGCAGGGTCACGGCTAATGAAAAACTGTTTTTT. The rearrangement joins TRBV2 to TRBJ1-4, with D unclear. Germline V gene lookup returns CDR1 SNHLY and CDR2 FYNNEI. Trimming shortened V by 6 bases and J by 3 bases, and 8 bases separated the two germline ends. CDR3 length: 13 amino acids.

The chain links TRBV7-2 to TRBJ1-1; maybe TRBD1 (5 bases). Germline assignment: CDR1 SGHTA and CDR2 FQGNSA. This CDR3 comprises 14 residues. Trimming shortened V by 8 bases and J by 3 bases, and 16 bases separated the two germline ends. CDR3 DNA: TGTGCCAGCGGGCAAACGGGGGGGGACACTGAAGCTTTCTTT. It codes for CASGQTGGDTEAFF.

The J gene is TRBJ2-5, the V gene TRBV19; 7 bases agree with TRBD2. Trimming removed 3 bases from V and 6 bases from J; junction bases left unmatched: 7. Germline assignment: CDR1 LNHDA and CDR2 SQIVND (reference sequence). The CDR3 loop spans 14 amino acids. The CDR3 is CASSMRGNEKTQYF. The CDR3 DNA reads as TGTGCCAGTAGTATGCGGGGGAACGAAAAGACCCAGTACTTC.

This clone was seen just once. The chain recombines TRBV29-1 with TRBJ2-5; the D gene is possibly TRBD1 (5 bases). Trimming pared 4 bases from V and 5 bases from J, leaving 11 bases between. This CDR3 is 12 amino acids long. Germline V gives CDR1 SQVTM, CDR2 ANQGSEA. The CDR3 is CSVAHNRETQYF. The CDR3 region has the DNA TGCAGCGTTGCGCACAACAGGGAGACCCAGTACTTC.

This clone was seen only a few times. The sample holds other DNA sequences that translate to the same CDR3. This chain joins TRBV27 and TRBJ2-7; TRBD1 matches at 9 bases. The germline CDR1 and CDR2 sequences are MNHEY and SMNVEV (reference sequence). The ends lost 4 bases at V and 5 bases at J; junction bases unmatched: 9. The CDR3 contains 15 residues. The DNA for the CDR3 is TGTGCCAGCAGTTCTTCCGGGACAGGGACCCACGAGCAGTACTTC. Amino acid sequence: CASSSSGTGTHEQYF.

The chain recombines TRBV19 with TRBJ1-1, with D possibly being TRBD1 (5 bases). CDR3 size: 14 residues. The germline gives CDR1 LNHDA, CDR2 SQIVND (reference sequence). V was shortened by 5 bases and J by 5 bases, with 15 bases between the two germline ends. The CDR3 DNA reads as TGTGCCAGTAGTTTTCAGGCCAAGGGGACTGAAGCTTTCTTT. Translating it yields CASSFQAKGTEAFF.

This clone was recorded once. The rearrangement links TRBV19 to TRBJ1-2, with D tentatively TRBD1 (6 bases). The ends were cut back, 6 bases at V and 5 bases at J, with 16 bases in the middle. The CDR3 covers 14 residues. CDR1 and CDR2 from the germline V gene are LNHDA and SQIVND (reference sequence). The CDR3 coding sequence is TGTGCCAGTAGGAATCCGGGACATCAGTATGGCTACACCTTC. Translated, it gives CASRNPGHQYGYTF.

V gene TRBV6-5 combines with J gene TRBJ1-2; no firm D call. Germline CDR1 is MNHEY and CDR2 is SVGAGI. V was cut by 0 bases and J by 8 bases, with 10 bases left in between. The CDR3 runs to 13 residues. This CDR3 is CASSYSGRQGYTF. The CDR3 DNA reads as TGTGCCAGCAGTTACTCCGGGAGGCAGGGCTACACCTTC.

The chain employs TRBV7-3 and TRBJ2-3; no definite D call. Trimming stripped 0 bases from V and 2 bases from J, with 3 bases between. Germline V lookup: CDR1 SGHTA, CDR2 FQGTGA. This CDR3 has 13 amino acids. The CDR3 nucleotides are TGTGCCAGCAGCTTAACACACACAGATACGCAGTATTTT. This sequence encodes CASSLTHTDTQYF.

The chain is built from TRBV7-2 and TRBJ2-7; tentatively, D is TRBD2 (6 bases). The CDR3 is 13 residues long. Germline loops: CDR1 SGHTA, CDR2 FQGNSA. The V gene lost 1 base and the J gene lost 3 bases, with 7 bases spanning the gap. The CDR3 DNA reads as TGTGCCAGCAGCTTAGGGGGGGTCTACGAGCAGTACTTC. It translates to CASSLGGVYEQYF.

The chain combines TRBV6-5 with TRBJ1-2, with 9 bases that match TRBD1. The germline CDR1 and CDR2 sequences are MNHEY and SVGAGI. The J segment lost 2 bases and the V segment lost 11 bases, leaving 6 bases of the junction unmatched. The CDR3 is made up of 13 amino acids. The CDR3 reads CAAGTGLNYGYTF. CDR3 coding DNA: TGTGCCGCGGGGACAGGGCTGAACTATGGCTACACCTTC.

The J gene is TRBJ1-5, the V gene TRBV5-4; a weak D match, TRBD1 (6 bases). CDR1 is SGHNT and CDR2 is YYREEE in the germline V gene (reference sequence). The CDR3 loop spans 15 amino acids. Trimming cost V 3 bases and J 4 bases, with 14 bases left between them. In DNA form, the CDR3 reads TGTGCCAGCAGCTGGGGAGGGGGTAGTAATCAGCCCCAGCATTTT. Its translation: CASSWGGGSNQPQHF.

The J gene is TRBJ2-1, the V gene TRBV5-1; 13 positions match TRBD2. V was clipped by 6 bases and J by 4 bases; unmatched bases: 10. In germline, CDR1 is SGHRS, CDR2 YFSETQ. The CDR3 is 17 residues long. In nucleotides, the CDR3 is TGCGCCAGCAACCCAGGACTAGCGGGGGACTTATACAATGAGCAGTTCTTC. It yields the protein CASNPGLAGDLYNEQFF.

The chain links TRBV6-5 to TRBJ1-6; TRBD1 aligns across 8 bases. CDR1 is MNHEY and CDR2 is SVGAGI in the germline V gene. Trimming removed 5 bases from V and 9 bases from J; junction bases left unmatched: 3. The CDR3 spans 13 residues. CDR3 loop: CASSTRGLSPLHF. The CDR3 DNA follows: TGTGCCAGCAGTACCAGGGGGCTTTCACCCCTCCACTTT.

The rearrangement joins TRBV6-6 to TRBJ1-1; TRBD1 agrees at 7 bases. The CDR3 contains 13 residues. J lost 5 bases, V lost 3 bases, and 3 bases had no gene match. Germline lookup yields CDR1 MNHNY and CDR2 SVGAGI (reference sequence). In nucleotides, the CDR3 is TGTGCCAGCAGTTATGGACAGGCGACTGAAGCTTTCTTT. It encodes CASSYGQATEAFF.

A few counts support this clone. The J gene is TRBJ2-5, the V gene TRBV29-1, with 7 bases identical to TRBD1. The CDR3 consists of 12 residues. The germline V gene has CDR1 SQVTM and CDR2 ANQGSEA. Trimming removed 4 bases from V and 9 bases from J; junction bases left unmatched: 8. The CDR3 DNA reads as TGCAGCGTTGGAGGGACAGACCTTCCCCAGTACTTC. Amino acid sequence: CSVGGTDLPQYF. The full variable domain, its missing parts supplied by reference TRBV29-1 and TRBJ2-5, is SAVISQKPSRDICQRGTSLTIQCQVDSQVTMMFWYRQQPGQSLTLIATANQGSEATYESGFVIDKFPISRPNLTFSTLTVSNMSPEDSSIYLCSVGGTDLPQYFGPGTRLLVL.

This sequence joins TRBV11-2 and TRBJ2-1; TRBD2 aligns across 7 bases. The junction had 6 bases not matched to a gene; V was cut back by 1 base and J by 6 bases. Germline loops: CDR1 SGHAT, CDR2 FQNNGV. The CDR3 totals 15 residues. The CDR3 is CASSLGAGTLNEQFF. The CDR3 bases are TGTGCCAGCAGCTTAGGAGCGGGGACGCTCAATGAGCAGTTCTTC.

The V call is TRBV6-5, the J call TRBJ1-4; 7 bases are a match to TRBD1. The CDR3 is made up of 15 amino acids. With 4 bases clipped from V and 2 bases from J, the junction kept 4 bases outside the gene matches. CDR1 and CDR2 from the germline V gene are MNHEY and SVGAGI. This CDR3 is CASSFHRGTNEKLFF. The CDR3 DNA follows: TGTGCCAGCAGTTTCCACAGGGGCACTAATGAAAAACTGTTTTTT.

This clone was counted once. The chain joins TRBV20-1 to TRBJ2-7; 7 bases agree with TRBD1. After removal of 6 bases from V and 10 bases from J, the junction contained 9 bases not matched to a gene. Looked up from germline, CDR1 is DFQATT and CDR2 is SNEGSKA (reference sequence). This CDR3 contains 11 residues. The DNA of the CDR3 is TGCAGTGCGACCGGACAGGCGAATCAGTACTTC. Protein sequence: CSATGQANQYF.

J is TRBJ2-2 and V is TRBV5-4; 7 bases align to TRBD1. Germline trimming cut 5 bases from V and 6 bases from J; bases unmatched to any gene: 4. This CDR3 is 13 amino acids long. The germline V gene encodes CDR1 SGHNT and CDR2 YYREEE (reference sequence). The CDR3 sequence: CASRRQGPGELFF. CDR3 nucleotides: TGTGCCAGCAGAAGACAGGGCCCCGGGGAGCTGTTTTTT.

Only one count was recorded for this clone. The V call is TRBV6-6, the J call TRBJ1-3, with a tentative D call TRBD1 (6 bases). Germline V gene data show CDR1 as MNHNY and CDR2 as SVGAGI (reference sequence). Trimming shortened V by 3 bases and J by 4 bases, and 10 bases separated the two germline ends. The CDR3 runs 14 residues. CDR3 loop: CASSYAGEGNTIYF. For the CDR3, the DNA is TGTGCCAGCAGTTATGCAGGGGAAGGAAACACCATATATTTT.

The chain is built from TRBV5-1 and TRBJ2-1; possible D gene TRBD1, 6 bases. The V end was cut by 5 bases, the J end by 1 base, with 13 bases between. The CDR3 is 15 amino acids. In germline, CDR1 is SGHRS, CDR2 YFSETQ. The CDR3 is CASRTGTRSYNEQFF. The CDR3 DNA reads TGCGCCAGCAGAACCGGGACAAGGTCCTACAATGAGCAGTTCTTC.

This clone was observed a single time. This chain joins TRBV28 and TRBJ1-6; 7 nucleotides match TRBD1. The CDR3 totals 13 residues. Unmatched junction bases numbered 6, after V lost 5 bases and J lost 11 bases. The germline gives CDR1 MDHEN, CDR2 SYDVKM. The CDR3 region is CASSLRGITPLHF. The DNA for the CDR3 is TGTGCCAGCAGTCTCAGGGGGATAACACCCCTCCACTTT.